A selection of T cell receptor beta chains follows, all from one sample in a study of monozygotic twins with inflammatory bowel disease. Reprocessing the 5' RACE reads, TCRdb reports a single entry for every CDR3 protein and omits DNA. The listing records roughly 300,000 distinct CDR3 sequences. Sequencing was carried out using blood. Source of these receptors: a human donor with ulcerative colitis or Crohn's disease, or a healthy co-twin of an affected twin (not recorded which). The CDR3 runs from the conserved cysteine through the conserved F or W. The order of the fields is J gene, V gene, CDR3 protein.

j_call: TRBJ1-1
v_call: TRBV14
cdr3_aa: CASSRTGLEAFF

j_call: TRBJ2-6
v_call: TRBV15
cdr3_aa: CATSRDQYTGANVLTF

j_call: TRBJ2-7
v_call: TRBV29-1
cdr3_aa: CSVSGTGSTYEQYF

j_call: TRBJ2-1
v_call: TRBV9
cdr3_aa: CASSVSGTGINEQFF

j_call: TRBJ2-7
v_call: TRBV6-5
cdr3_aa: CASSYSSRERDEQYF

j_call: TRBJ1-5
v_call: TRBV18
cdr3_aa: CASSPVRTANQPQHF

j_call: TRBJ1-2
v_call: TRBV29-1
cdr3_aa: CSVEGGHNRGYTF

j_call: TRBJ2-6
v_call: TRBV3-1
cdr3_aa: CASSQLGTSSGANVLTF

j_call: TRBJ2-2
v_call: TRBV19
cdr3_aa: CASSIPGHPSNTGELFF

j_call: TRBJ2-7
v_call: TRBV28
cdr3_aa: CASSFPGGYEQYF

j_call: TRBJ1-4
v_call: TRBV4-1
cdr3_aa: CASKRTGLPNEKLFF

j_call: TRBJ1-1
v_call: TRBV7-2
cdr3_aa: CASSPAPAMNTEAFF

j_call: TRBJ1-1
v_call: TRBV11-2
cdr3_aa: CASRELRQGRNTEAFF

j_call: TRBJ1-6
v_call: TRBV5-1
cdr3_aa: CASSLEPLGAPLHF

j_call: TRBJ2-4
v_call: TRBV24-1
cdr3_aa: CATSATGKAKNIQYF

j_call: TRBJ2-1
v_call: TRBV19
cdr3_aa: CASSIARLAGVYNEQFF

j_call: TRBJ1-3
v_call: TRBV4-3
cdr3_aa: CASSQDIGNQGRNTIYF

j_call: TRBJ2-1
v_call: TRBV20-1
cdr3_aa: CSARKGNNEQFF

j_call: TRBJ2-1
v_call: TRBV5-1
cdr3_aa: CASSATQGAYNEQFF

j_call: TRBJ2-1
v_call: TRBV24-1
cdr3_aa: CATSDRQGSNEQFF

j_call: TRBJ2-7
v_call: TRBV20-1
cdr3_aa: CSARVSTPYEQYF

j_call: TRBJ1-5
v_call: TRBV12-3/TRBV12-4
cdr3_aa: CASSHRDINQPQHF

j_call: TRBJ2-5
v_call: TRBV18
cdr3_aa: CASSKTGQETQYF

j_call: TRBJ2-1
v_call: TRBV11-2
cdr3_aa: CASSLGGTSGSWDPEQFF

j_call: TRBJ2-7
v_call: TRBV12-3/TRBV12-4
cdr3_aa: CASSPSPYEQYF

j_call: TRBJ2-1
v_call: TRBV9
cdr3_aa: CASSVDGLTHNEQFF

j_call: TRBJ1-5
v_call: TRBV7-2
cdr3_aa: CASSLLGPNQPQHF

j_call: TRBJ2-1
v_call: TRBV27
cdr3_aa: CASSSGVRIFSYNEQFF

j_call: TRBJ2-5
v_call: TRBV29-1
cdr3_aa: CSVQRGQGGETQYF

j_call: TRBJ1-1
v_call: TRBV12-3/TRBV12-4
cdr3_aa: CVASRGSNTEAFF

j_call: TRBJ2-3
v_call: TRBV5-4
cdr3_aa: CASSLDLAPGRDTQYF

j_call: TRBJ2-7
v_call: TRBV27
cdr3_aa: CASQGNPYPGEQYF

j_call: TRBJ2-2
v_call: TRBV7-3
cdr3_aa: CASTPGQELFF

j_call: TRBJ2-7
v_call: TRBV4-3
cdr3_aa: CASSGTGPYEQYF

j_call: TRBJ2-4
v_call: TRBV15
cdr3_aa: CATSRQRLAGERSSIQYF

j_call: TRBJ2-2
v_call: TRBV18
cdr3_aa: CASSPPSTGELFF

j_call: TRBJ2-1
v_call: TRBV4-1
cdr3_aa: CASSQPSSSGLYNEQFF

j_call: TRBJ2-7
v_call: TRBV28
cdr3_aa: CASSPHLSGAPGYEQYF

j_call: TRBJ2-2
v_call: TRBV10-2
cdr3_aa: CASGVGGRELFF

j_call: TRBJ2-1
v_call: TRBV6-2/TRBV6-3
cdr3_aa: CASKRLPRGSYNEQFF

j_call: TRBJ2-7
v_call: TRBV5-1
cdr3_aa: CASSLTSGAAYEQYF

j_call: TRBJ2-1
v_call: TRBV9
cdr3_aa: CASSVNLLGQDVNEQFF